This TCR beta chain derives from a study of early T cells in non-severe SARS-CoV-2 infection. Study context: The chains were unpaired, and the sequenced material was bulk RNA from unsorted whole blood.

Unique molecular identifiers were affixed to single, distinct cDNA molecules. TCRdb re-called the 5' RACE reads with MiXCR, one entry per CDR3 protein. The table lists around 57,000 distinct CDR3 sequences, more than 5.5% of them singletons. This clonotype was counted only a few times. Its antigen remains unidentified. Study observations and caveats: Sequences matched to VDJdb favored anti-spike CD8 responses, while private and CD4 specificities were missed.

Trimming took 3 bases from V and 5 from J; bases not matched to a gene: 9. From germline, CDR1 is LGHDT and CDR2 YNNKEL (reference sequence). The CDR3 runs 16 residues. The chain joins TRBV3-1 to TRBJ2-1; TRBD2 matches at 8 bases. The sample was whole blood, taken at baseline. The sequence was obtained from an adult who was a healthcare worker with PCR-confirmed SARS-CoV-2 infection or an uninfected control (not recorded which). This chain's CDR3 is CASSHAGTRVDNEQFF. The CDR3, as DNA: TGTGCCAGCAGCCACGCCGGGACTAGAGTTGACAATGAGCAGTTCTTC.